A single sample gave rise to the 13 T cell receptor beta chains below, sequenced in a study of blood T cell repertoires in COVID-19. This table comes from immunoSEQ multiplex PCR, and its TCRdb copy is limited to in-frame clones, with some not included. The sample has fewer than 200,000 clones, around four fifths seen once. The sequencing sample was made of PBMCs or T cells enriched from blood (not recorded which). The receptor source for this set is a woman between 50 and 59 years old who had recovered from COVID-19.

The chain carries TRBV6-5 and TRBJ1-1; 7 nucleotides line up with TRBD1. The trim removed 5 bases at V and 1 base at J, leaving 7 bases unmatched. Germline V gene data show CDR1 as MNHEY and CDR2 as SVGAGI. This CDR3 has 15 amino acids. The CDR3 sequence: CASSPAQGGNTEAFF. The CDR3 DNA follows: TGTGCCAGCAGTCCTGCCCAGGGGGGGAACACTGAAGCTTTCTTT.

The rearrangement joins TRBV11-3 to TRBJ1-2; 8 nucleotides align to TRBD1. Looked up from germline, CDR1 is SGHNT and CDR2 is YENEEA. The CDR3 consists of 15 residues. J gave up 8 bases and V 6 bases, and 14 bases lay outside the gene matches. The CDR3 coding sequence is TGTGCCAGCAGTGGCTCGGGACAGGTTCTTCGGGGCTACACCTTC. This encodes CASSGSGQVLRGYTF.

The chain combines TRBV6-5 with TRBJ1-2; possibly TRBD1 for D (6 bases). The CDR3 loop spans 14 amino acids. The germline V and J ends were trimmed by 9 bases and 4 bases, with 18 bases remaining between them. Germline CDR1 reads MNHEY; CDR2 reads SVGAGI. The CDR3 protein is CASSTFGQSYGYTF. CDR3 coding DNA: TGTGCCAGTTCAACCTTCGGACAGAGCTATGGCTACACCTTC.

This chain joins TRBV6-1 and TRBJ1-4, with TRBD1 as a possible D gene (6 bases). V lost 2 bases, J lost 6 bases, and 19 bases lay in between. CDR1 and CDR2 from the germline V gene are MNHNS and SASEGT. The CDR3 spans 17 residues. CDR3 nucleotide sequence: TGTGCCAGCAGTGAATCAGGGGTGAGCTTCGGTTATGAAAAACTGTTTTTT. This gives the protein CASSESGVSFGYEKLFF.

DNA of the CDR3: TGTGCCAGCAGTTTTGGAGGGCAGGCCAATCAGCCCCAGCATTTT. Translated, it gives CASSFGGQANQPQHF. This chain uses TRBV28 with TRBJ1-5; no reliable D call. The CDR3 totals 15 residues. V was cut by 3 bases and J by 3 bases, with 12 bases left in between. CDR1 and CDR2 from the germline V gene are MDHEN and SYDVKM. Complete variable domain (other parts from reference TRBV28 and TRBJ1-5): DVKVTQSSRYLVKRTGEKVFLECVQDMDHENMFWYRQDPGLGLRLIYFSYDVKMKEKGDIPEGYSVSREKKERFSLILESASTNQTSMYLCASSFGGQANQPQHFGDGTRLSIL.

V usage is TRBV6-1 and J usage is TRBJ2-2; TRBD2 matches at 12 bases. Germline CDR1 and CDR2: MNHNS and SASEGT. Trimming cost V 0 bases and J 3 bases; bases outside gene matches: 11. There are 20 residues in the CDR3. The chain's CDR3 is CASSEAPRLAGVWDTGELFF. In DNA form, the CDR3 reads TGTGCCAGCAGTGAAGCGCCCCGACTAGCGGGAGTTTGGGACACCGGGGAGCTGTTTTTT.

This chain links TRBV19 with TRBJ1-1; D call uncertain. The V gene lost 1 base and the J gene lost 4 bases, with 10 bases spanning the gap. Germline CDR1 and CDR2: LNHDA and SQIVND (reference sequence). The CDR3 length is 14 residues. Written as DNA, the CDR3 is TGTGCCAGTAGTATAGTCGGGGTAGGCACTGAAGCTTTCTTT. Translated, it gives CASSIVGVGTEAFF.

This chain uses TRBV6-5 with TRBJ2-7; no firm D call. The CDR3 extends over 12 amino acids. Between the trimmed V and J ends, which lost 8 bases and 5 bases, there was a span of 13 bases. The germline CDR1 and CDR2 sequences are MNHEY and SVGAGI. CDR3 sequence (DNA): TGTGCCAGCGTGTCTGGTCAGAACGAGCAGTACGTC. Amino acid sequence: CASVSGQNEQYV.

The CDR3 sequence: CASSYSGGYNEQFF. The CDR3 DNA reads as TGTGCCAGCAGTTATAGCGGAGGGTACAATGAGCAGTTCTTC. The V call is TRBV27, the J call TRBJ2-1; a possible D gene is TRBD2 (6 bases). V was shortened by 4 bases and J by 4 bases, with 11 bases between the two germline ends. Germline V lookup: CDR1 MNHEY, CDR2 SMNVEV (reference sequence). CDR3 size: 14 residues.

V usage is TRBV4-1 and J usage is TRBJ2-1, with D possibly matching TRBD2 (6 bases). The V gene's germline CDR1 is MGHRA and CDR2 YSYEKL. The CDR3 is 15 amino acids. Trimming removed 1 base at V and 5 bases at J, with 12 bases between. CDR3 sequence: CASSQGRGGDNEQFF. In DNA, the CDR3 is TGCGCCAGCAGCCAAGGGCGGGGCGGCGACAATGAGCAGTTCTTC.

This clone was seen a handful of times. The rearrangement joins TRBV5-1 to TRBJ1-2, with D possibly TRBD1 on 6 matching bases. V was shortened by 0 bases and J by 7 bases, with 13 bases between the two germline ends. The CDR3 sequence is 14 residues long. CDR1 is SGHRS, CDR2 YFSETQ, per germline. The CDR3 bases are TGCGCCAGCAGCTTGGGTGCAGGGGATCCTGGCTACACCTTC. Its protein product is CASSLGAGDPGYTF.

The chain uses TRBV19 and TRBJ2-1; D possibly corresponds to TRBD2 (6 bases). Germline-derived CDR1 and CDR2 are LNHDA and SQIVND (reference sequence). The length of the CDR3 is 11 residues. V shed 4 bases and J shed 12 bases, with 10 bases lying between them. Here the CDR3 reads CASSSGVGQFF. CDR3 DNA: TGTGCCAGTAGTAGCGGGGTAGGGCAGTTCTTC.

This chain uses TRBV5-1 with TRBJ2-5, with TRBD2 as a possible D gene (6 bases). Trimming took off 3 bases at V and 5 bases at J, with 11 bases between the two ends. This CDR3 is built from 13 residues. Germline CDR1 reads SGHRS; CDR2 reads YFSETQ. This CDR3 is CASSSSGEETQYF. The DNA for the CDR3 is TGCGCCAGCAGCTCCTCGGGGGAGGAGACCCAGTACTTC.